What follows are 27 T cell receptor beta chains derived from one specimen sequenced in a study of cytomegalovirus exposure and HLA in healthy donors. Produced via immunoSEQ multiplex PCR; TCRdb's table is partial and in-frame only. The data show 150,000 to 200,000 clones, with around 86% seen just once and 2% to 3% held by the top ten. The material sequenced was PBMCs. These receptors were obtained from a man between 18 and 35 years old in good health and CMV-seropositive.

The chain is built from TRBV11-1 and TRBJ2-1, with TRBD2 identical over 8 bases. Germline CDR1 reads SGHAT; CDR2 reads FQDESV (reference sequence). The V segment lost 5 bases and the J segment 13 bases; nucleotides outside the gene matches: 10. This CDR3 comprises 13 residues. The CDR3: CASSLERTSQQFF. The DNA for the CDR3 is TGTGCCAGCAGCCTAGAACGGACTAGCCAACAGTTCTTC.

The chain has TRBV15 and TRBJ1-1; tentatively, D is TRBD1 (5 bases). Trimming took 3 bases from V and 0 from J, leaving 20 bases between them. Per germline, CDR1 LNHNV and CDR2 YYDKDF (reference sequence). The CDR3 has 18 residues. The CDR3 reads CATSSRTWGERMNTEAFF. In nucleotides, the CDR3 is TGTGCCACCAGCAGTCGAACCTGGGGGGAGAGAATGAACACTGAAGCTTTCTTT.

V usage is TRBV6-6 and J usage is TRBJ2-2; D is perhaps TRBD1 (5 bases). Germline values: CDR1 MNHNY, CDR2 SVGAGI (reference sequence). This CDR3 contains 15 residues. V shed 4 bases and J shed 3 bases, with 12 bases lying between them. CDR3 sequence reads: CASSSGQGYTGELFF. The CDR3 coding sequence is TGTGCCAGCAGTTCGGGTCAGGGTTACACCGGGGAGCTGTTTTTT.

V usage is TRBV7-6 and J usage is TRBJ2-1; 13 bases map to TRBD2. This CDR3 contains 15 residues. After removal of 5 bases from V and 6 bases from J, the junction contained 4 bases not matched to a gene. Germline V CDR1 and CDR2: SGHVS, FNYEAQ. CDR3 sequence reads: CASSPRTSGGNEQFF. The CDR3 DNA follows: TGTGCCAGCAGCCCCAGGACTAGCGGGGGCAATGAGCAGTTCTTC. Full variable domain (remainder filled in from reference TRBV7-6 and TRBJ2-1): GAGVSQSPRYKVTKRGQDVALRCDPISGHVSLYWYRQALGQGPEFLTYFNYEAQQDKSGLPNDRFSAERPEGSISTLTIQRTEQRDSAMYRCASSPRTSGGNEQFFGPGTRLTVL.

The rearrangement joins TRBV5-1 to TRBJ1-2; D is perhaps TRBD1 (6 bases). CDR3 length equals 14 residues. The V gene's germline CDR1 is SGHRS and CDR2 YFSETQ. V lost 4 bases and J lost 5, with 15 bases in between. In DNA, the CDR3 is TGCGCCAGCAGCGGCGAGCATACAGGGTATGGCTACACCTTC. Encoded protein: CASSGEHTGYGYTF.

This chain connects TRBV5-1 to TRBJ1-1, with a tentative D call TRBD1 (6 bases). The CDR3 loop spans 14 amino acids. The germline V gene has CDR1 SGHRS and CDR2 YFSETQ. The V and J ends lost 3 bases and 5 bases respectively, with 14 bases between them. The CDR3 DNA sequence: TGCGCCAGCAGCTCGATCGAGGGGGTAACTGAAGCTTTCTTT. As protein: CASSSIEGVTEAFF.

The gene calls are TRBV7-6 and TRBJ1-2; D perhaps matches TRBD1 (5 bases). The germline V and J ends were trimmed by 1 base and 6 bases, with 24 bases remaining between them. CDR3 length: 18 amino acids. The germline V gene has CDR1 SGHVS and CDR2 FNYEAQ. CDR3 residues: CASSLDSGGFSAGDGYTF. CDR3 in DNA: TGTGCCAGCAGCTTAGATTCCGGGGGGTTCTCGGCGGGGGATGGCTACACCTTC.

The J gene is TRBJ2-7, the V gene TRBV13; D may be TRBD1 (8 bases). Germline V gives CDR1 PRHDT, CDR2 FYEKMQ (reference sequence). Trimming cost V 4 bases and J 4 bases, with 23 bases left between them. The CDR3 has 17 amino acids. The chain's CDR3 is CASSSEVGGQGGYEQYF. The CDR3 DNA reads TGTGCCAGCAGCTCCGAAGTAGGCGGACAGGGAGGGTACGAGCAGTACTTC.

The gene calls are TRBV7-2 and TRBJ2-3; tentative D call: TRBD2 (6 bases). The V gene's germline CDR1 is SGHTA and CDR2 FQGNSA. CDR3 length: 15 amino acids. V lost 6 bases and J 0 bases, leaving 13 bases between the germline ends. The CDR3 sequence is CASRRDSTSTDTQYF. The CDR3 nucleotides read TGTGCCAGCAGGCGGGACTCCACTAGCACAGATACGCAGTATTTT.

This rearrangement joins TRBV4-1 to TRBJ2-2, with unresolved D. CDR1 and CDR2 (germline): MGHRA, YSYEKL. V was pared by 4 bases and J by 4 bases, with 16 bases between. This CDR3 comprises 16 residues. CDR3 DNA sequence: TGCGCCAGCAGCCCCACTCCAGGTTCAACCACCGGGGAGCTGTTTTTT. This gives the protein CASSPTPGSTTGELFF.

The chain is built from TRBV29-1 and TRBJ2-7; D gene unclear. Trimming stripped 7 bases from V and 2 bases from J, with 18 bases between. CDR1 is SQVTM and CDR2 is ANQGSEA in the germline V gene. The CDR3 spans 14 residues. The CDR3 here is CSALPPGSTYEQYF. In DNA form, the CDR3 reads TGCAGCGCCCTGCCGCCCGGGTCGACCTACGAGCAGTACTTC.

The chain uses TRBV7-2 and TRBJ2-3; weak D call: TRBD2 (6 bases). Germline CDR1 and CDR2: SGHTA and FQGNSA. V lost 5 bases to trimming and J lost 5 bases, with 17 bases between them. CDR3 length: 15 amino acids. The CDR3 bases are TGTGCCAGCAGCGCACTACTGACGGGACTAGATACGCAGTATTTT. Translating gives CASSALLTGLDTQYF.

This chain connects TRBV5-1 to TRBJ2-1, with a weak D call TRBD2 (6 bases). V lost 1 base and J 15 bases, leaving 11 bases between the germline ends. Germline V gene data show CDR1 as SGHRS and CDR2 as YFSETQ. The CDR3 spans 11 residues. The CDR3 loop is CASSLRLGGFF. In DNA form, the CDR3 reads TGCGCCAGCAGCTTGAGGTTGGGGGGGTTCTTC.

V gene TRBV28 combines with J gene TRBJ2-7; 9 bases fit TRBD1. The trim removed 5 bases at V and 5 bases at J, leaving 10 bases unmatched. The CDR3 has 15 residues. From germline, CDR1 is MDHEN and CDR2 SYDVKM. As DNA, the CDR3 is TGTGCCAGCAGTAGGGGGATTGGGACAGGGAACGAGCAGTACTTC. This gives the protein CASSRGIGTGNEQYF. Full variable domain (missing parts from reference TRBV28 and TRBJ2-7): DVKVTQSSRYLVKRTGEKVFLECVQDMDHENMFWYRQDPGLGLRLIYFSYDVKMKEKGDIPEGYSVSREKKERFSLILESASTNQTSMYLCASSRGIGTGNEQYFGPGTRLTVT.

This clone has only a few counts. This chain's CDR3 is CASTPTGNQPQHF. The CDR3 DNA follows: TGTGCCAGCACCCCGACAGGAAATCAGCCCCAGCATTTT. The chain uses TRBV28 and TRBJ1-5, with D possibly TRBD1 on 6 matching bases. The CDR3 runs 13 residues. V lost 7 bases to trimming and J lost 4 bases, with 11 bases between them. Germline V gives CDR1 MDHEN, CDR2 SYDVKM.

V and J are TRBV6-1 and TRBJ1-2; possible D gene TRBD1, 5 bases. This CDR3 spans 12 amino acids. Germline V gene sequence: CDR1 MNHNS, CDR2 SASEGT. V gave up 6 bases and J gave up 5 bases, with 10 bases separating them. The CDR3 nucleotides are TGTGCCAGCAGCCCCAGGGTATATGGCTACACCTTC. Translation gives CASSPRVYGYTF.

This chain links TRBV7-9 with TRBJ2-2, with 7 bases lining up with TRBD1. Germline-derived CDR1 and CDR2 are SEHNR and FQNEAQ (reference sequence). J was trimmed by 5 bases and V by 4 bases; bases with no gene match: 13. CDR3 length: 17 amino acids. The CDR3 spells CASSSGGSGFSTGELFF. The CDR3 DNA reads as TGTGCCAGCAGCTCAGGGGGTTCGGGATTTTCAACCGGGGAGCTGTTTTTT. The entire variable domain, with the rest obtained from reference TRBV7-9 and TRBJ2-2, is as follows: DTGVSQNPRHKITKRGQNVTFRCDPISEHNRLYWYRQTLGQGPEFLTYFQNEAQLEKSRLLSDRFSAERPKGSFSTLEIQRTEQGDSAMYLCASSSGGSGFSTGELFFGEGSRLTVL.

The chain couples TRBV2 to TRBJ1-4; 7 nucleotides agree with TRBD1. The junction had 10 bases not matched to a gene; V was cut back by 5 bases and J by 4 bases. This CDR3 has 16 amino acids. Germline CDR1 and CDR2: SNHLY and FYNNEI. The CDR3 loop reads CASSLGQQGGNEKLFF. CDR3 coding DNA: TGTGCCAGCAGTTTAGGCCAGCAGGGGGGTAATGAAAAACTGTTTTTT.

The CDR3 loop is CASSLSPNREREKTQYF. In DNA, the CDR3 is TGTGCCAGCAGCTTAAGTCCCAACAGGGAAAGGGAGAAGACCCAGTACTTC. V is TRBV7-6 and J is TRBJ2-5; perhaps TRBD1 as D (6 bases). The CDR3 covers 17 residues. The V end was cut by 2 bases, the J end by 6 bases, with 22 bases between. The germline gives CDR1 SGHVS, CDR2 FNYEAQ.

This chain joins TRBV7-9 and TRBJ2-5; the D is unclear. The CDR3 runs 13 residues. Trimming took off 3 bases at V and 1 base at J, with 6 bases between the two ends. Germline V gene lookup returns CDR1 SEHNR and CDR2 FQNEAQ (reference sequence). Written as DNA, the CDR3 is TGTGCCAGCAGCTTGGGCGCCCAAGAGACCCAGTACTTC. Translating gives CASSLGAQETQYF.

CDR3 sequence (DNA): TGTGCCATCAGTGACCCAACCCGACAGGTGAACTATGGCTACACCTTC. Its translation is CAISDPTRQVNYGYTF. The V and J genes are TRBV10-3 and TRBJ1-2, with D maybe TRBD1 (6 bases). The CDR3 runs to 16 residues. Per germline, CDR1 ENHRY and CDR2 SYGVKD. V was trimmed by 3 bases and J by 2 bases, leaving 16 bases between them.

This clone appeared once. J is TRBJ1-1 and V is TRBV9; 10 nucleotides agree with TRBD1. The length of the CDR3 is 18 residues. The trim removed 2 bases at V and 1 base at J, leaving 11 bases unmatched. CDR1 SGDLS and CDR2 YYNGEE come from the germline V gene. The CDR3 is CASSVGTGAERGNTEAFF. CDR3 sequence (DNA): TGTGCCAGCAGCGTGGGGACAGGGGCCGAAAGGGGGAACACTGAAGCTTTCTTT.

This clone was detected only a few times. V gene TRBV4-2 combines with J gene TRBJ2-2, with D possibly matching TRBD2 (6 bases). This CDR3 has 15 amino acids. The ends were cut back, 3 bases at V and 8 bases at J, with 16 bases in the middle. Germline CDR1 and CDR2: LGHNA and YNFKEQ. CDR3 nucleotides: TGTGCCAGCAGCCAGGGCGGGAAAAGGGTTGGGGAGCTGTTTTTT. This translates into CASSQGGKRVGELFF.

The V and J genes are TRBV28 and TRBJ2-1; the match to TRBD2 covers 11 bases. The CDR3 loop spans 17 amino acids. Trimming at V came to 10 bases and at J to 0 bases, leaving 11 bases not matched to a gene. Germline lookup yields CDR1 MDHEN and CDR2 SYDVKM. The CDR3 reads CAIHPLAGDRSYNEQFF. The CDR3, as DNA: TGTGCCATCCACCCACTAGCGGGAGATCGCTCCTACAATGAGCAGTTCTTC.

The CDR3 loop is CASSEKFDSSYEQYF. As DNA, the CDR3 is TGTGCCAGCAGTGAAAAGTTTGACAGCTCCTACGAGCAGTACTTC. The rearrangement joins TRBV6-1 to TRBJ2-7; TRBD1 is a possible D gene (5 bases). The V gene's germline CDR1 is MNHNS and CDR2 SASEGT. This CDR3 is 15 amino acids long. V was shortened by 2 bases and J by 0 bases, with 11 bases between the two germline ends.

The J gene is TRBJ2-1, the V gene TRBV13, with a weak D call TRBD1 (6 bases). Germline V gives CDR1 PRHDT, CDR2 FYEKMQ (reference sequence). The CDR3 has 15 residues. Trimming took 2 bases from V and 5 from J, leaving 13 bases between them. DNA of the CDR3: TGTGCCAGCAGCTTAAGGGGACAATACCACAATGAGCAGTTCTTC. This translates into CASSLRGQYHNEQFF.

J is TRBJ2-3 and V is TRBV13; no definite D call. The germline V gene has CDR1 PRHDT and CDR2 FYEKMQ (reference sequence). The CDR3 covers 13 residues. V lost 7 bases, J lost 2 bases, and 10 bases lay in between. CDR3 nucleotides: TGTGCCAGCACCTATCGTATCACAGATACGCAGTATTTT. As protein: CASTYRITDTQYF.